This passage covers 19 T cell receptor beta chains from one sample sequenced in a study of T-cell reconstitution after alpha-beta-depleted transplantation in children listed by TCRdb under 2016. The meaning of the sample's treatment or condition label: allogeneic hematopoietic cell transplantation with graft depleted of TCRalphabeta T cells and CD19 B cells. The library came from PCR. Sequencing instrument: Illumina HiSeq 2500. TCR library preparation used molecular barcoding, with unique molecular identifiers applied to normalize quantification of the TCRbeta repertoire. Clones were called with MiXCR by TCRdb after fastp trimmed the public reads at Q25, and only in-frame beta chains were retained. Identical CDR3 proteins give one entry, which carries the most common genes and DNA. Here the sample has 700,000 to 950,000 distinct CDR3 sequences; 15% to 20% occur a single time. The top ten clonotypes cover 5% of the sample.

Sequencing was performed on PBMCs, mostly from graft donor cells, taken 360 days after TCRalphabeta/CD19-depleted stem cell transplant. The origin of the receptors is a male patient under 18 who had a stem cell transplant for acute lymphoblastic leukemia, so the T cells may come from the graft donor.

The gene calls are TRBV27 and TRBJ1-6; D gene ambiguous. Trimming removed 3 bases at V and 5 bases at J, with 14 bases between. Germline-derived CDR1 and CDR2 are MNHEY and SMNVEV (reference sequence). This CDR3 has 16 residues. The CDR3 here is CASSFLAPANNSPLHF. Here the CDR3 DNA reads TGTGCCAGCAGTTTCTTGGCACCGGCGAATAATTCACCCCTCCACTTT.

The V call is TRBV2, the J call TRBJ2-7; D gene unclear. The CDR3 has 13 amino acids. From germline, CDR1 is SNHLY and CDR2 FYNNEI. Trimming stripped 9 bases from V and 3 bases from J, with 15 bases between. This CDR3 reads CASGPTYGYEQYF. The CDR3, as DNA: TGTGCCAGTGGTCCCACCTATGGCTACGAGCAGTACTTC.

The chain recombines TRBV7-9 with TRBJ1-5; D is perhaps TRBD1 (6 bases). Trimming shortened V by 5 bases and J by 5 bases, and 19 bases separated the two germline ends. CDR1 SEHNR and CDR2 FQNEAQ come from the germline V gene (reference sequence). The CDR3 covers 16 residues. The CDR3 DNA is TGTGCCAGCAGCGCAGGACAGTACCCTGGGGATCAGCCCCAGCATTTT. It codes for CASSAGQYPGDQPQHF.

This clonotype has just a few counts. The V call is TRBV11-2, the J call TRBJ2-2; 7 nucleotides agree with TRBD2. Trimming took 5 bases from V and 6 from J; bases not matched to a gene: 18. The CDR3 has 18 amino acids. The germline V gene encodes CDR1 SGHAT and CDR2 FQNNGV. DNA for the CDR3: TGTGCCAGCAGCCCCCGAGGGCGCGGGGGTGGAGGTGCCGGGGAGCTGTTTTTT. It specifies CASSPRGRGGGGAGELFF.

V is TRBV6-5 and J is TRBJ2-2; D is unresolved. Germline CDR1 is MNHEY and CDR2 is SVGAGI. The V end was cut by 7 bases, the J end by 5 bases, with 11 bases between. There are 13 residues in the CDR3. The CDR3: CASNLAGTGELFF. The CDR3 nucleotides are TGTGCCAGCAATTTGGCTGGAACCGGGGAGCTGTTTTTT.

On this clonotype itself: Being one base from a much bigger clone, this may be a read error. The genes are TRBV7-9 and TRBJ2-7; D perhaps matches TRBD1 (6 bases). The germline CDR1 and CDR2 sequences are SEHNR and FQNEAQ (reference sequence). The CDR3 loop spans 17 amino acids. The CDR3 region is CASSLAHTDSPYYQQYF. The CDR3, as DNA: TGTGCCAGCAGCTTAGCCCACACGGACAGCCCTTACTACCAGCAGTACTTC.

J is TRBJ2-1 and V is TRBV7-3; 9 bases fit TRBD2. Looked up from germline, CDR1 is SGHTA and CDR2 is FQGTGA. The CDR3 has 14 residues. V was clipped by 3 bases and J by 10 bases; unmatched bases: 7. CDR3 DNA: TGTGCCAGCAGCTTGTTGGCTAGCGGGAACGAGCAGTTCTTC. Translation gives CASSLLASGNEQFF.

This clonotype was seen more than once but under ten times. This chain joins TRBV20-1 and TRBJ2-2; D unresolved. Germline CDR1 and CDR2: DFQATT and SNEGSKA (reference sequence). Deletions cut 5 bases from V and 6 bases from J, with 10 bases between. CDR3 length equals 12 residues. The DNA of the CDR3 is TGCAGTGCTGGGGTCGTCGCCGGGGAGCTGTTTTTT. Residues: CSAGVVAGELFF.

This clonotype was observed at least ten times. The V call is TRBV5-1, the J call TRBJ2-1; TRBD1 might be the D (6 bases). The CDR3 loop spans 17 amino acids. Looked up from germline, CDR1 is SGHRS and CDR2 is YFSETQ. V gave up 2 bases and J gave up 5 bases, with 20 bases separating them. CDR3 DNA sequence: TGCGCCAGCAGCTTCTCAGAGGGGGAAAACACACACAATGAGCAGTTCTTC. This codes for CASSFSEGENTHNEQFF.

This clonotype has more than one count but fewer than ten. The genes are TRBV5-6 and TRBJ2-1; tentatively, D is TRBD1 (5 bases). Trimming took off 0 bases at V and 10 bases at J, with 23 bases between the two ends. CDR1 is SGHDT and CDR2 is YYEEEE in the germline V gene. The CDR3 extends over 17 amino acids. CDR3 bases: TGTGCCAGCAGCTTGGTTTTTCAGGGATTTGCTACGACGGAGCAGTTCTTC. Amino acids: CASSLVFQGFATTEQFF.

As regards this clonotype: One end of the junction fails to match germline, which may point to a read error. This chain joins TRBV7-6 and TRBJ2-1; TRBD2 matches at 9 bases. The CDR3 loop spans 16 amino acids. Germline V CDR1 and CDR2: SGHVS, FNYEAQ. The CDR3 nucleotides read TGTGCCAGCAGCTCTTATCGGACTAGCGTCTACAATAAGCAGTTCTTC. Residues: CASSSYRTSVYNKQFF.

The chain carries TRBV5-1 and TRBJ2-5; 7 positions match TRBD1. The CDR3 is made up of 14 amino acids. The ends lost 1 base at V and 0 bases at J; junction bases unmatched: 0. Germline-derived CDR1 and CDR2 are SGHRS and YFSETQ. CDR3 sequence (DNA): TGCGCCAGCAGCTTGACAGGGGACCAAGAGACCCAGTACTTC. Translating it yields CASSLTGDQETQYF. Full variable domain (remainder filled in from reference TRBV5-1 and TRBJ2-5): KAGVTQTPRYLIKTRGQQVTLSCSPISGHRSVSWYQQTPGQGLQFLFEYFSETQRNKGNFPGRFSGRQFSNSRSEMNVSTLELGDSALYLCASSLTGDQETQYFGPGTRLLVL.

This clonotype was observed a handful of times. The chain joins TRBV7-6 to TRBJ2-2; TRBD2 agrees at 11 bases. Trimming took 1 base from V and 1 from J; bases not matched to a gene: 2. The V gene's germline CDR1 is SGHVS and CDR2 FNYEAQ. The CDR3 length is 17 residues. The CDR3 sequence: CASSLVAGGMNTGELFF. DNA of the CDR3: TGTGCCAGCAGCTTAGTAGCGGGAGGGATGAACACCGGGGAGCTGTTTTTT.

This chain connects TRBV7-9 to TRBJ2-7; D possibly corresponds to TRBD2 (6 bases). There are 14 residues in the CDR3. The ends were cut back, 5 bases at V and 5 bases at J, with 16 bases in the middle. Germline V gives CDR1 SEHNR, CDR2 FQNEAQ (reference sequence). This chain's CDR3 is CASSPAVGGHEQYF. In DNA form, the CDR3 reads TGTGCCAGCAGCCCAGCGGTGGGAGGCCACGAGCAGTACTTC.

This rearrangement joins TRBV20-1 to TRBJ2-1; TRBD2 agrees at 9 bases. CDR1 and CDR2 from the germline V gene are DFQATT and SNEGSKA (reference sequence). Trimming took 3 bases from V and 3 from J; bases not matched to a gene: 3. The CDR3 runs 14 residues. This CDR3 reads CSASATSGYNEQFF. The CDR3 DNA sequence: TGCAGTGCTAGCGCGACTAGCGGCTACAATGAGCAGTTCTTC.

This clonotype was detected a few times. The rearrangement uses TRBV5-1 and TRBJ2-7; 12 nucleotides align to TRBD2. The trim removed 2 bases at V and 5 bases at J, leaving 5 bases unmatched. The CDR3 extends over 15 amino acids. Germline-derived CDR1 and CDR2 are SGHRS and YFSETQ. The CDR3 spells CASSLRLAGVNEQYF. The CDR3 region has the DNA TGCGCCAGCAGCTTAAGACTAGCGGGAGTAAACGAGCAGTACTTC.

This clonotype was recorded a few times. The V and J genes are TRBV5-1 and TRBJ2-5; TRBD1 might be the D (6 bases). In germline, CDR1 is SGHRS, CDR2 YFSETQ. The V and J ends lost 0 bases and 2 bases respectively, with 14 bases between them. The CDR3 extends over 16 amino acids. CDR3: CASSLVRTGYQETQYF. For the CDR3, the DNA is TGCGCCAGCAGCTTGGTTCGCACAGGGTATCAAGAGACCCAGTACTTC.

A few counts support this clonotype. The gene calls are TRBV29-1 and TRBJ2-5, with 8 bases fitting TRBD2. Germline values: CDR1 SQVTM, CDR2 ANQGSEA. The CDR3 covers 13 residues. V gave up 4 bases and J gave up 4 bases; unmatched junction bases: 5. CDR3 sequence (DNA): TGCAGCGTTGGAAGACGGGGGGGAGAGACCCAGTACTTC. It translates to CSVGRRGGETQYF.

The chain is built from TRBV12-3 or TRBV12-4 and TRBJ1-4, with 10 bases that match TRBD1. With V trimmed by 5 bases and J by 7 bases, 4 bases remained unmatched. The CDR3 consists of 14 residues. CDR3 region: CASSDRGPGEKLFF. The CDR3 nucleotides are TGTGCCAGCAGTGACAGGGGGCCGGGTGAAAAACTGTTTTTT.